This T cell receptor (beta chain) was profiled in a study of technical replicates of blood from several donors. Turning to this clone: The junction differs from germline at one of its ends, possibly a read error.

Sequenced by immunoSEQ multiplex PCR; TCRdb stores in-frame clones only, minus some. The sample includes 91,000 or so clones, around 96% of them seen just once. The CDR3 is made up of 13 amino acids. Germline lookup yields CDR1 SNHLY and CDR2 FYNNEI. The chain carries TRBV2 and TRBJ2-7; 8 positions agree with TRBD2. This receptor was obtained from a human donor in good health. Sequenced: T cells isolated from PBMCs. CDR3 protein: CASSEGPSGRLNF. The CDR3 DNA reads TGTGCCAGCAGTGAAGGGCCAAGCGGGAGACTCAACTTC.